This T cell receptor (beta chain) is drawn from a study of CXCR3-negative and CXCR3-positive naive CD8 T cells. As for the study in general: Sequencing gave 120 million to 150 million TRB reads overall, about 1.5 +/- 0.3 million per library. Study-level points and caveats: More hydrophobic TRB CDR3s occurred in CXCR3-positive than in CXCR3-negative naive cells. Naive subsets did not differ in surface CD5, and TRB CDR3 properties served to infer TCR strength.

Via 5' RACE with UMI labels, TRB cDNA libraries were prepared. TCRdb reprocessed the 5' RACE reads and reports one entry per CDR3 protein, with no DNA. The table lists tens of thousands of distinct CDR3 sequences. Naive CD8+ T cells showed CD45RO-CCR7+CD27+CD95-. Per the germline V gene, CDR1 is SGHRS and CDR2 is YFSETQ. The CDR3 totals 13 residues. With respect to this clonotype: Its antigen is not identified.

The sequence came from a human donor in good health. Some clones in this sample may be carry-over from other donors' samples. Material: naive CXCR3+ CD8+ T cells from blood. The sample's subset: CD45RO-CCR7+CD27+CD95- naive CD8+ T cells expressing CXCR3 (TNR3+). The chain carries TRBV5-1 and TRBJ1-2. CDR3 protein: CASSLTEFYGYTF.